This T cell receptor (beta chain) was observed in a study of patients with pleural tuberculosis. In this sample, this clonotype turned up many times. V lost 6 bases and J lost 5; bases outside the gene matches: 6. The CDR3 has 14 amino acids. The germline V gene has CDR1 SNHLY and CDR2 FYNNEI. TCRdb analysed the reads with MiXCR anew, one entry per CDR3 protein. This sample yields 45,000 to 60,000 distinct CDR3 sequences, of which about 7.3% are seen a single time; roughly 17% belongs to the top ten. The chain carries TRBV2 and TRBJ2-1; 8 bases fit TRBD1. The clonotype comes from a human donor with pleural tuberculosis. The CDR3 nucleotides are TGTGCCAGCAGCGATGGGACAGGAAACAATGAGCAGTTCTTC. Amino acid sequence: CASSDGTGNNEQFF.